Detailed here is one TCR beta chain. Its target is unknown. Profiled with immunoSEQ multiplex PCR; TCRdb holds only in-frame clones, not every one. The table has 50,000 to 70,000 clones, roughly 80% seen once. This record comes from a study of T cells in localized non-small cell lung cancer. The study's findings and limits: The greatest T cell clonality was found in uninvolved adjacent lung (higher than in tumor). Density of T cells in blood, when higher, went with longer overall survival. For the top 100 tumor clones, a median about 50 also appeared in adjacent lung.

This TCR was recovered from a man aged 40 to 70 with stage II lung adenocarcinoma. The starting material was PBMCs, obtained before any cancer treatment.

The CDR3 here is CAISEPTSGRWNEQFF. DNA of the CDR3: TGTGCCATCAGTGAGCCGACTAGCGGGAGGTGGAATGAGCAGTTCTTC. The V and J genes are TRBV10-3 and TRBJ2-1, with 13 positions matching TRBD2. Germline CDR1 is ENHRY and CDR2 is SYGVKD. Losses at the gene ends were 2 bases for V and 7 bases for J; bases not matched to a gene: 5. The CDR3 is made up of 16 amino acids.